What follows describes a single T cell receptor (beta chain). Antigen unknown. This record comes from a study of cytomegalovirus exposure and HLA in healthy donors. The PCR had 60 Vbeta and 13 Jbeta primers. Using immunoSEQ multiplex PCR, the repertoire was profiled, and TCRdb retains in-frame clones only, with some absent. The sample has over 150,000 clones, 65% to 85% seen once; the top ten hold approximately 5.6%. General study findings and limits: Across donors, most TCRs were seen rarely, yet some public ones were widespread. Later analysis indicated greater clonal expansion among HLA-associated TCR beta chains than among equally common other chains.

This receptor was taken from a woman aged 40 to 50 in good health and CMV-seropositive. Sequenced sample: PBMCs.

The DNA of the CDR3 is TGTGCCAGCAGCTCTACCCGGACTAGCGGGTATCAAAGCTCCTACAATGAGCAGTTCTTC. Its translation: CASSSTRTSGYQSSYNEQFF. This rearrangement joins TRBV7-3 to TRBJ2-1; 11 positions agree with TRBD2. The ends lost 4 bases at V and 0 bases at J; junction bases unmatched: 14. This CDR3 comprises 20 residues. Germline V gene data show CDR1 as SGHTA and CDR2 as FQGTGA.